This entry concerns a single TCR beta chain. Antigen unknown. The sample is drawn from a study of cytomegalovirus exposure and HLA in healthy donors. The germline CDR1 and CDR2 sequences are MNHNS and SASEGT. V was clipped by 1 base and J by 4 bases, with 10 bases between them. The CDR3 totals 15 residues. Assay: immunoSEQ multiplex PCR; the TCRdb copy retains only in-frame clones and omits some. The sample holds some 140,000 clones, 85% to 90% seen once. Findings and caveats of the study: In the approximately 130 validation repertoires, about 94% of cluster scores exceeded 0, per a later analysis. Cytomegalovirus association was listed for about 150 TCR beta chains.

The genes are TRBV6-1 and TRBJ2-2; D unresolved. The receptor was derived from a young man in good health and CMV-seronegative. The sample consisted of PBMCs. The chain's CDR3 is CASSEGLRPTGELFF. The CDR3 DNA follows: TGTGCCAGCAGTGAAGGGCTGAGGCCCACCGGGGAGCTGTTTTTT.